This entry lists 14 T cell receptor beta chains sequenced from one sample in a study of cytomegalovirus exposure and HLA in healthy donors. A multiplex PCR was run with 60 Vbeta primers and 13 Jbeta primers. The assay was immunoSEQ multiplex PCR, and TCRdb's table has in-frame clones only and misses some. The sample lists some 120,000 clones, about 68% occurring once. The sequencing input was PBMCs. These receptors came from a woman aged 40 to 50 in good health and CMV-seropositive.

The CDR3 reads CASSPRGHEETQYF. The CDR3 DNA sequence: TGTGCCAGCAGTCCCAGGGGGCATGAAGAGACCCAGTACTTC. The chain has TRBV6-5 and TRBJ2-5, with 8 positions matching TRBD1. V shed 5 bases, J shed 3 bases, and the junction held 5 bases outside the gene matches. The CDR3 contains 14 residues. The germline CDR1 and CDR2 sequences are MNHEY and SVGAGI.

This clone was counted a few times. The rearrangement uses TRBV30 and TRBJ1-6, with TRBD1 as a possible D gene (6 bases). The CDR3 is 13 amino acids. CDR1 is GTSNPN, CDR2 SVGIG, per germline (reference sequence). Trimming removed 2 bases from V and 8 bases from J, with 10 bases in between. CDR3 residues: CAWSNQGYSPLHF. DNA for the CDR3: TGTGCCTGGAGTAATCAGGGGTATTCACCCCTCCACTTT.

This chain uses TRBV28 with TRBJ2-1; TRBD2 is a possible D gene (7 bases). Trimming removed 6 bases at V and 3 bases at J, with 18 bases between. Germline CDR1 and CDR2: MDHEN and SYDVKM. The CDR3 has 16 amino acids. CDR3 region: CASSSRGGDYYNEQFF. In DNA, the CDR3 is TGTGCCAGCAGCTCGAGGGGGGGGGACTACTACAATGAGCAGTTCTTC.

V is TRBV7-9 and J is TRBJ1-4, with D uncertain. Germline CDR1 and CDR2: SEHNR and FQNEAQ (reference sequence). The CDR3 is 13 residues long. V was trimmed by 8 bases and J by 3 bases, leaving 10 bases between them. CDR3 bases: TGTGCCAGCGGCTCCCTCGCTAATGAAAAACTGTTTTTT. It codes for CASGSLANEKLFF.

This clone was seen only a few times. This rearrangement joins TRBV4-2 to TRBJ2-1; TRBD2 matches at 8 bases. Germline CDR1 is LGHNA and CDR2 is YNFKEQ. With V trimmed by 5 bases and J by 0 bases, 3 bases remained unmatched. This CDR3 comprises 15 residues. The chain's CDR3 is CASSSSGSSYNEQFF. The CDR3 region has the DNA TGTGCCAGCAGCTCAAGCGGGAGCTCCTACAATGAGCAGTTCTTC.

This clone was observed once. The CDR3 nucleotides read TGTGCCAGCCGGAGTAACCCGAGCACAGATACGCAGTATTTT. Protein product: CASRSNPSTDTQYF. The rearrangement links TRBV2 to TRBJ2-3; D remains ambiguous. Trimming shortened V by 8 bases and J by 0 bases, and 12 bases separated the two germline ends. The CDR3 has 14 residues. Germline CDR1 reads SNHLY; CDR2 reads FYNNEI.

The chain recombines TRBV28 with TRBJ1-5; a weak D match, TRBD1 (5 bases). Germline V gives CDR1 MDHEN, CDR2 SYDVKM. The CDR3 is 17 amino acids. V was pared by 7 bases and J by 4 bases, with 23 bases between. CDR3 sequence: CASTPRFGGAGNQPQHF. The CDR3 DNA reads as TGTGCCAGCACTCCCAGATTTGGAGGGGCCGGAAATCAGCCCCAGCATTTT.

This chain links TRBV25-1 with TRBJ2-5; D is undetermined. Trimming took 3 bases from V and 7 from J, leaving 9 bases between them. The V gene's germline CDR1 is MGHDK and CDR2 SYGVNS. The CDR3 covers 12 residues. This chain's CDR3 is CASSEPSGTQYF. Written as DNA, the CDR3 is TGTGCCAGCAGTGAGCCCAGTGGGACCCAGTACTTC.

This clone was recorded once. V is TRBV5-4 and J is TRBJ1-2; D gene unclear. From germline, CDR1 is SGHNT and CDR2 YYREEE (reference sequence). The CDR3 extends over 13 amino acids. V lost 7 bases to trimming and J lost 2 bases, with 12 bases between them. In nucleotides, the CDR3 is TGTGCCAGCGGCGAGGGCCCCAACTATGGCTACACCTTC. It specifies CASGEGPNYGYTF. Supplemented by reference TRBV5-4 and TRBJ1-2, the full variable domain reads ETGVTQSPTHLIKTRGQQVTLRCSSQSGHNTVSWYQQALGQGPQFIFQYYREEENGRGNFPPRFSGLQFPNYSSELNVNALELDDSALYLCASGEGPNYGYTFGSGTRLTVV.

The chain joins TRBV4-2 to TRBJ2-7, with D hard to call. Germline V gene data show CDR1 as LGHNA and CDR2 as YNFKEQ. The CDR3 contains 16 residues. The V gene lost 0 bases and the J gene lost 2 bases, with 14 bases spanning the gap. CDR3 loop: CASSQEWRALPYEQYF. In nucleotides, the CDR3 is TGTGCCAGCAGCCAAGAATGGAGAGCGCTCCCCTACGAGCAGTACTTC.

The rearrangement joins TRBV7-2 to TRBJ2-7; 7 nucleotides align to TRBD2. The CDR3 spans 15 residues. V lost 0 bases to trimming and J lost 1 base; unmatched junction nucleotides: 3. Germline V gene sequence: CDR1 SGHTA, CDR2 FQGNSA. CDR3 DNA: TGTGCCAGCAGCTTAGCGGGAGGGTATTCCTACGAGCAGTACTTC. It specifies CASSLAGGYSYEQYF.

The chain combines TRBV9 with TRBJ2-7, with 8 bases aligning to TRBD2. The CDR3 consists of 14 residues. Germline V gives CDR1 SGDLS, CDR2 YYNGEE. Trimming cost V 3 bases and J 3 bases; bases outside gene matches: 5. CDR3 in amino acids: CASSGGLDSYEQYF. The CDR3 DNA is TGTGCCAGCAGCGGGGGACTAGACAGCTACGAGCAGTACTTC.

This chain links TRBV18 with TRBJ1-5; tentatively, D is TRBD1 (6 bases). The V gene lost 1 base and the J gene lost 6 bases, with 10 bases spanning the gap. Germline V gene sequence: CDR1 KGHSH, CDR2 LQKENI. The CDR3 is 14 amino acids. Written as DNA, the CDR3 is TGTGCCAGCTCACCACGGCAGGGGAGTCAGCCCCAGCATTTT. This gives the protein CASSPRQGSQPQHF.

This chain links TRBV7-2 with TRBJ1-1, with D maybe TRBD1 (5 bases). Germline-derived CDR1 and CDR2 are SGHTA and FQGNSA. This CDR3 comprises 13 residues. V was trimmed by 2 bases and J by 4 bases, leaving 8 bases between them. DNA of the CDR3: TGTGCCAGCAGCTTATCAGGGCCCACTGAAGCTTTCTTT. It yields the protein CASSLSGPTEAFF.